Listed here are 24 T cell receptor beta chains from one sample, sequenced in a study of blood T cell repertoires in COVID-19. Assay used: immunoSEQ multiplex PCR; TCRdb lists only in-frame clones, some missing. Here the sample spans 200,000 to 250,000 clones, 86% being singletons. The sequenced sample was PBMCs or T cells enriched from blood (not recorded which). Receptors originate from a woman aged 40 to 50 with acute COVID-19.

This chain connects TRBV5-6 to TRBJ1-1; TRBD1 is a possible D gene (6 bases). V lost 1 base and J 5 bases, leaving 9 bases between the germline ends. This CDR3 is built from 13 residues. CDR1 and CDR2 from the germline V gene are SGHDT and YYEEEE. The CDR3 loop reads CASSLTGWTEAFF. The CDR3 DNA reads TGTGCCAGCAGCTTGACAGGGTGGACTGAAGCTTTCTTT.

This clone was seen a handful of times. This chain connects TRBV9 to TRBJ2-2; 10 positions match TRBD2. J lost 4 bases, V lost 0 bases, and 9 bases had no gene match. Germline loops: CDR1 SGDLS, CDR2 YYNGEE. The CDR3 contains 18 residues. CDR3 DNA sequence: TGTGCCAGCAGCGTAGAGGGTTGGGGGACTAGCGTCACCGGGGAGCTGTTTTTT. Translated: CASSVEGWGTSVTGELFF. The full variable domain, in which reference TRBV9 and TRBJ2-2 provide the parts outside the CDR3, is DSGVTQTPKHLITATGQRVTLRCSPRSGDLSVYWYQQSLDQGLQFLIQYYNGEERAKGNILERFSAQQFPDLHSELNLSSLELGDSALYFCASSVEGWGTSVTGELFFGEGSRLTVL.

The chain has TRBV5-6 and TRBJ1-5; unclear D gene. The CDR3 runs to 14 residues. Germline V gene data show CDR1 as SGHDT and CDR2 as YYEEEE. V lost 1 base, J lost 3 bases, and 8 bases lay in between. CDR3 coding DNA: TGTGCCAGCAGCTTGTGGGAGGTCAATCAGCCCCAGCATTTT. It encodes CASSLWEVNQPQHF.

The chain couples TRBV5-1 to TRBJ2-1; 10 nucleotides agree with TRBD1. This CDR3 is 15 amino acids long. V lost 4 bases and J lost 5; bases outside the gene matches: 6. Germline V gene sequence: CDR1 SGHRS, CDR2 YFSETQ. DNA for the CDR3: TGCGCCAGCAGCCCAGGGACAGGGGCCCACAATGAGCAGTTCTTC. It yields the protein CASSPGTGAHNEQFF.

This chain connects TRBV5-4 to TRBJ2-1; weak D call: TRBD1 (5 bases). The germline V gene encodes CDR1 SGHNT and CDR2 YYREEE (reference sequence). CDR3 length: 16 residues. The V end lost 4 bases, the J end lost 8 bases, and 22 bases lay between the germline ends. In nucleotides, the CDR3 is TGTGCCAGCAGCCTACCACCCTCGCAGGGTAGAGATGAGCAGTTCTTC. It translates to CASSLPPSQGRDEQFF. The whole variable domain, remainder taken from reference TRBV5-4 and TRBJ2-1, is ETGVTQSPTHLIKTRGQQVTLRCSSQSGHNTVSWYQQALGQGPQFIFQYYREEENGRGNFPPRFSGLQFPNYSSELNVNALELDDSALYLCASSLPPSQGRDEQFFGPGTRLTVL.

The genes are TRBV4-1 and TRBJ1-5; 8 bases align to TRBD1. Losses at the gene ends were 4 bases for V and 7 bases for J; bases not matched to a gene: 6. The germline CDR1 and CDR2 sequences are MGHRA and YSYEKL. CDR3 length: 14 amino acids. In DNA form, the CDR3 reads TGCGCCAGCAGCCTTGGACAGGGAACACAGCCCCAGCATTTT. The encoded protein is CASSLGQGTQPQHF.

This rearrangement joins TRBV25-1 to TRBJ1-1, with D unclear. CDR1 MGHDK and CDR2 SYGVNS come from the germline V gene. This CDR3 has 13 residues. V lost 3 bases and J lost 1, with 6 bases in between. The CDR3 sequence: CASSDAGNTEAFF. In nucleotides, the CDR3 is TGTGCCAGCAGTGATGCAGGGAACACTGAAGCTTTCTTT.

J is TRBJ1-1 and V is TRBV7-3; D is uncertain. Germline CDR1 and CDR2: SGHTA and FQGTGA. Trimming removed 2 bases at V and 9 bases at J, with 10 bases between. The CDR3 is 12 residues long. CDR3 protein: CASSLSAPQAFF. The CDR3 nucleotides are TGTGCCAGCAGCTTATCAGCGCCTCAAGCTTTCTTT. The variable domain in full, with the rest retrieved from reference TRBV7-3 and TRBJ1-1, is GAGVSQTPSNKVTEKGKYVELRCDPISGHTALYWYRQSLGQGPEFLIYFQGTGAADDSGLPNDRFFAVRPEGSVSTLKIQRTERGDSAVYLCASSLSAPQAFFGQGTRLTVV.

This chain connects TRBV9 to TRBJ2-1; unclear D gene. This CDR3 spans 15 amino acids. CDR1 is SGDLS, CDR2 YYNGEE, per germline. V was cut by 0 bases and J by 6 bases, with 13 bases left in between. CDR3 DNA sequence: TGTGCCAGCAGCGTAGGTTCCATAGTTAGCAATGAGCAGTTCTTC. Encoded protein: CASSVGSIVSNEQFF.

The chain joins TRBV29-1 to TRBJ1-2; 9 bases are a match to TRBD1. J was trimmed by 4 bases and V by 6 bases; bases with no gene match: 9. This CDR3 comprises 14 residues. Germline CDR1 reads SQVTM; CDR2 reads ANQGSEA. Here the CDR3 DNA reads TGCAGCGTCGGTCGGGACAGGGCGGGCTATGGCTACACCTTC. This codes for CSVGRDRAGYGYTF.

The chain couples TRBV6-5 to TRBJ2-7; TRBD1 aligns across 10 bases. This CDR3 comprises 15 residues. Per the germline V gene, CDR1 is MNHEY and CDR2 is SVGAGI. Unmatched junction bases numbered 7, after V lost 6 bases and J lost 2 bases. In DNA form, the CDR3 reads TGTGCCAGCAGGTCCGGGACAGGGGCTACCTACGAGCAGTACTTC. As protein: CASRSGTGATYEQYF.

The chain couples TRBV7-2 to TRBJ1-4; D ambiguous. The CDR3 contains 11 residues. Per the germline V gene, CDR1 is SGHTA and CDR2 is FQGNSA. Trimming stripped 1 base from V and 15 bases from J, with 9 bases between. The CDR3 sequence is CASSLGRGMFF. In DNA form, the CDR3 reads TGTGCCAGCAGCTTAGGACGAGGAATGTTTTTT.

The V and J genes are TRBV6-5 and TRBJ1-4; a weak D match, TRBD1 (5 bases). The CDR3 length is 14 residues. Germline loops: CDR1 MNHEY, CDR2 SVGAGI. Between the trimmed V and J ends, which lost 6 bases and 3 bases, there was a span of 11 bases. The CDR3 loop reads CASRRDSSNEKLFF. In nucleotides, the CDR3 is TGTGCCAGCAGGAGGGACTCCTCTAATGAAAAACTGTTTTTT.

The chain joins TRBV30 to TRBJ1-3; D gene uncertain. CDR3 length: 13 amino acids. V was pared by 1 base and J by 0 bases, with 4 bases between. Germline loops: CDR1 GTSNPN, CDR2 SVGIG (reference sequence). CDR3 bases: TGTGCCTGGAGTGGCAGCTCTGGAAACACCATATATTTT. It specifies CAWSGSSGNTIYF.

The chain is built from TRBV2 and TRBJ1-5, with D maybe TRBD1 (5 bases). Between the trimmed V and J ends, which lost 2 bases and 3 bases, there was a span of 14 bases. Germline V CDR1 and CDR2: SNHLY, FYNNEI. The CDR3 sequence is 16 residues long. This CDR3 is CASSETGMRFNQPQHF. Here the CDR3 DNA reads TGTGCCAGCAGTGAAACAGGAATGAGATTCAATCAGCCCCAGCATTTT.

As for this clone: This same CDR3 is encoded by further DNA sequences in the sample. In DNA, the CDR3 is TGTGCCAGCAGCCTTGCCGGACAGGGAAACAATGAGCAGTTCTTC. This gives the protein CASSLAGQGNNEQFF. This chain uses TRBV11-1 with TRBJ2-1; 8 bases align to TRBD1. Unmatched junction bases numbered 8, after V lost 5 bases and J lost 5 bases. This CDR3 has 15 residues. Germline V gives CDR1 SGHAT, CDR2 FQDESV (reference sequence).

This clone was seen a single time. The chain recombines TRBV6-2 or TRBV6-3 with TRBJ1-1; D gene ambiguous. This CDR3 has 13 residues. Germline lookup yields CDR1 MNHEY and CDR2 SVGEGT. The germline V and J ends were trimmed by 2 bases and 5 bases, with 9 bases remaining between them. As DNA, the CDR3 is TGTGCCAGCAGTTACCAATTCGGTACTGAAGCTTTCTTT. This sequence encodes CASSYQFGTEAFF.

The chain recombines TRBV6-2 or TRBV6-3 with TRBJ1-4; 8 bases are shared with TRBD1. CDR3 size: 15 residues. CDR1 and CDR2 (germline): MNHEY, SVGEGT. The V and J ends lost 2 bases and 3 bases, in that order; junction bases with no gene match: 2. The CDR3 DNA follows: TGTGCCAGCAGTTACGGGACAGGCCCTAATGAAAAACTGTTTTTT. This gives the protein CASSYGTGPNEKLFF.

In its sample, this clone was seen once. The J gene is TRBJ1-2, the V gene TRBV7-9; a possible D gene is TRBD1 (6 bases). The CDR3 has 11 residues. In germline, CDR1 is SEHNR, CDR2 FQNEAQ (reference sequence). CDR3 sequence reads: CAAGGAAGYTF. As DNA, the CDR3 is TGTGCTGCGGGGGGGGCTGCTGGCTACACCTTC.

Here the CDR3 DNA reads TGTGCCAGCAGTTACTCGTCAGGAACTAACTATGGCTACACCTTC. Translation: CASSYSSGTNYGYTF. This chain connects TRBV6-5 to TRBJ1-2; D gene unclear. This CDR3 comprises 15 residues. Trimming shortened V by 0 bases and J by 0 bases, and 8 bases separated the two germline ends. Germline CDR1 MNHEY, CDR2 SVGAGI.

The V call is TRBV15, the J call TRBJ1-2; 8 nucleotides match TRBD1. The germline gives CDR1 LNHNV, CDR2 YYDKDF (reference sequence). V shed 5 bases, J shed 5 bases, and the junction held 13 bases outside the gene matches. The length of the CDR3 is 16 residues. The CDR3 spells CATSAPDGDRPYGYTF. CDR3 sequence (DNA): TGTGCCACCAGCGCCCCAGACGGGGACAGGCCTTATGGCTACACCTTC.

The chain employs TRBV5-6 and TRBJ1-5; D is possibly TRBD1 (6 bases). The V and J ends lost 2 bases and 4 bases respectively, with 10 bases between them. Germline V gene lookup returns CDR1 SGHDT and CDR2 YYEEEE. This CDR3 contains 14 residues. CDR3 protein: CASSLRTVNQPQHF. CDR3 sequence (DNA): TGTGCCAGCAGCTTAAGGACAGTTAATCAGCCCCAGCATTTT.

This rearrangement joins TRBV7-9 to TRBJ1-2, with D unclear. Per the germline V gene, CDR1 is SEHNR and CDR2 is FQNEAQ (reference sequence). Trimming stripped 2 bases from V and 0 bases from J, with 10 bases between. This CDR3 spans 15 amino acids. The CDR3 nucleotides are TGTGCCAGCAGCTTAAGGGAGGTAGCTAACTATGGCTACACCTTC. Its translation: CASSLREVANYGYTF. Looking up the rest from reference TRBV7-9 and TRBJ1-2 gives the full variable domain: DTGVSQNPRHKITKRGQNVTFRCDPISEHNRLYWYRQTLGQGPEFLTYFQNEAQLEKSRLLSDRFSAERPKGSFSTLEIQRTEQGDSAMYLCASSLREVANYGYTFGSGTRLTVV.

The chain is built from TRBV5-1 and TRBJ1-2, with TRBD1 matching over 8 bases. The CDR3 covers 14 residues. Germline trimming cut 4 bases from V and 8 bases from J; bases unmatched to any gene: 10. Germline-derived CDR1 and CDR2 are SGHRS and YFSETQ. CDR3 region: CASSHGQGSSGYTF. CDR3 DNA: TGCGCCAGCAGCCACGGACAGGGATCGTCGGGCTACACCTTC.